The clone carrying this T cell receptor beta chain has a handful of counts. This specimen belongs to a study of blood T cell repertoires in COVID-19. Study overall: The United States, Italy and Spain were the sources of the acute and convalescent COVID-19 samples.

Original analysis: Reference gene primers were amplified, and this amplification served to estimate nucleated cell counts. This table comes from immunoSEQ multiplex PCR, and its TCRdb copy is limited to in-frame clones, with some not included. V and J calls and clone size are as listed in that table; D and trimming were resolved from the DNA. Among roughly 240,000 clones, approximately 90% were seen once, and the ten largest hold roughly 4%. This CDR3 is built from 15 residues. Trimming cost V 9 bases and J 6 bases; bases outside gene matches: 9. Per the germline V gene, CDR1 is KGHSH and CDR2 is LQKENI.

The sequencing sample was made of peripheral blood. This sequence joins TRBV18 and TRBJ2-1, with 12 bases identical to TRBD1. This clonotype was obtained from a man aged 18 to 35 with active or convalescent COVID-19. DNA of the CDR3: TGTGCCAGTCAACCGGGACAGGGGGCGCGCAATGAGCAGTTCTTC. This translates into CASQPGQGARNEQFF.